The T cell receptor (beta chain) described here comes from a study of T cell responses to AZD1222 COVID-19 vaccine. Whole-study results and caveats: A reported finding is that nearly half of spike-specific TCRs target unmutated variant regions. Baseline seropositivity characterized only a handful of AZD1222 recipients.

The assay was immunoSEQ multiplex PCR, and TCRdb's table has in-frame clones only and misses some. Of some 110,000 clones listed, approximately 88% were seen once; the top ten hold about 2.5%. A word on this clone: The antigen is not known.

The CDR3 runs to 14 residues. Trimming took off 0 bases at V and 4 bases at J, with 9 bases between the two ends. CDR1 is KGHSH, CDR2 LQKENI, per germline. Material: peripheral blood, obtained on day 0 of AZD1222 vaccination. This TCR was recovered from an adult in good health. This sequence joins TRBV18 and TRBJ2-5; D is unclear. The CDR3 sequence is CASSPPMQPETQYF. In DNA, the CDR3 is TGTGCCAGCTCACCACCGATGCAGCCAGAGACCCAGTACTTC.